These 20 T cell receptor beta chains came from one sample sequenced in a study of cytomegalovirus exposure and HLA in healthy donors. In the PCR, 60 Vbeta and 13 Jbeta primers were used. Measured with immunoSEQ multiplex PCR; TCRdb has only the in-frame clones, and not every one. The sample includes 180,000 or so clones, about 9% seen only once; the top ten take 1% to 1.5%. The sequencing input was PBMCs. These TCRs come from a woman under 40 in good health and CMV-seropositive.

This clone has a handful of counts. The gene calls are TRBV2 and TRBJ1-5; 11 nucleotides line up with TRBD1. Losses at the gene ends were 0 bases for V and 7 bases for J; bases not matched to a gene: 5. Germline V gene sequence: CDR1 SNHLY, CDR2 FYNNEI. The CDR3 covers 16 residues. Here the CDR3 reads CASSEARTGGEQPQHF. The CDR3 DNA is TGTGCCAGCAGTGAAGCGAGGACAGGGGGCGAACAGCCCCAGCATTTT.

This clone showed up just a few times. This rearrangement joins TRBV6-1 to TRBJ2-7; D is perhaps TRBD2 (6 bases). V shed 7 bases and J shed 4 bases, with 20 bases lying between them. The CDR3 is 15 amino acids. The germline CDR1 and CDR2 sequences are MNHNS and SASEGT. The CDR3 coding sequence is TGTGCCAGCAAAAGATGGGGGGATGGTAGGTACGAGCAGTACTTC. It encodes CASKRWGDGRYEQYF.

A few counts support this clone. The rearrangement links TRBV15 to TRBJ2-5, with 7 nucleotides matching TRBD1. This CDR3 comprises 14 residues. J was trimmed by 1 base and V by 3 bases; bases with no gene match: 2. Germline V gene lookup returns CDR1 LNHNV and CDR2 YYDKDF (reference sequence). The CDR3 DNA is TGTGCCACCAGCAGTACAGGGGTCCAAGAGACCCAGTACTTC. Translated, it gives CATSSTGVQETQYF.

This clone was seen a few times. The rearrangement joins TRBV13 to TRBJ2-7; 10 bases are shared with TRBD2. The J segment lost 2 bases and the V segment lost 0 bases, leaving 4 bases of the junction unmatched. Germline CDR1 and CDR2: PRHDT and FYEKMQ (reference sequence). The CDR3 runs 16 residues. In DNA, the CDR3 is TGTGCCAGCAGCTTAGGCACTAGCGGGACCCCCTACGAGCAGTACTTC. Translating gives CASSLGTSGTPYEQYF. The whole variable domain, filled in from reference TRBV13 and TRBJ2-7, reads AAGVIQSPRHLIKEKRETATLKCYPIPRHDTVYWYQQGPGQDPQFLISFYEKMQSDKGSIPDRFSAQQFSDYHSELNMSSLELGDSALYFCASSLGTSGTPYEQYFGPGTRLTVT.

The chain has TRBV19 and TRBJ2-3; D is unclear. V dropped 2 bases and J dropped 3 bases, with 6 bases sitting between them. Germline CDR1 is LNHDA and CDR2 is SQIVND (reference sequence). The CDR3 sequence is 13 residues long. As DNA, the CDR3 is TGTGCCAGTAGTATAATAGTGACAGATACGCAGTATTTT. Amino acid sequence: CASSIIVTDTQYF.

This clone was counted between two and nine times. The chain recombines TRBV5-5 with TRBJ1-2; TRBD1 matches 7 bases. The trim removed 4 bases at V and 6 bases at J, leaving 6 bases unmatched. This CDR3 comprises 13 residues. The germline CDR1 and CDR2 sequences are SGHKS and YYEKEE (reference sequence). The chain's CDR3 is CASSNRGEDGYTF. The CDR3 DNA follows: TGTGCCAGCAGCAACAGGGGAGAAGATGGCTACACCTTC.

The J gene is TRBJ2-3, the V gene TRBV25-1, with 8 bases identical to TRBD2. V shed 3 bases, J shed 2 bases, and the junction held 7 bases outside the gene matches. Germline CDR1 is MGHDK and CDR2 is SYGVNS. The CDR3 is 16 amino acids. CDR3 DNA sequence: TGTGCCAGCAGTGAGCTTCGCGGGAGGATCACAGATACGCAGTATTTT. This translates into CASSELRGRITDTQYF.

This chain links TRBV2 with TRBJ1-2; D may be TRBD1 (6 bases). Germline CDR1 and CDR2: SNHLY and FYNNEI. The CDR3 has 14 amino acids. V lost 2 bases and J lost 4, with 11 bases in between. The CDR3 sequence: CASSERGAPYGYTF. CDR3 coding DNA: TGTGCCAGCAGTGAACGGGGGGCCCCCTATGGCTACACCTTC.

This clone showed up just a few times. The chain employs TRBV7-2 and TRBJ2-1; D is possibly TRBD2 (5 bases). The CDR3 is 13 amino acids. V was shortened by 4 bases and J by 3 bases, with 7 bases between the two germline ends. Germline V gives CDR1 SGHTA, CDR2 FQGNSA. CDR3 region: CASSYRDYNEQFF. The CDR3 coding sequence is TGTGCCAGCAGCTACCGGGACTACAATGAGCAGTTCTTC.

This clone was picked up a small number of times. The chain links TRBV7-9 to TRBJ2-5; D is perhaps TRBD2 (5 bases). Deletions cut 7 bases from V and 5 bases from J, with 11 bases between. Germline assignment: CDR1 SEHNR and CDR2 FQNEAQ (reference sequence). The length of the CDR3 is 12 residues. For the CDR3, the DNA is TGTGCCAGCATCCAACCGGGGGAGACCCAGTACTTC. Translating gives CASIQPGETQYF.

This clone was recorded a few times. This rearrangement joins TRBV6-1 to TRBJ2-7, with 11 bases lining up with TRBD1. The CDR3 extends over 16 amino acids. The germline gives CDR1 MNHNS, CDR2 SASEGT. J lost 1 base, V lost 2 bases, and 4 bases had no gene match. The CDR3 nucleotides read TGTGCCAGCAGTGAAATAGGACAGGGGGCGTCCTACGAGCAGTACTTC. This codes for CASSEIGQGASYEQYF.

The chain employs TRBV27 and TRBJ2-1; 9 bases fit TRBD2. V was clipped by 6 bases and J by 0 bases; unmatched bases: 3. The CDR3 is 15 amino acids. Germline values: CDR1 MNHEY, CDR2 SMNVEV (reference sequence). CDR3 amino acids: CASSNSGGSYNEQFF. Written as DNA, the CDR3 is TGTGCCAGCAGCAATAGCGGGGGCTCCTACAATGAGCAGTTCTTC.

In its sample, this clone was seen a few times. This chain joins TRBV2 and TRBJ1-2, with D hard to call. V was pared by 3 bases and J by 4 bases, with 18 bases between. The CDR3 totals 16 residues. CDR1 is SNHLY, CDR2 FYNNEI, per germline. The chain's CDR3 is CASSDMSAGSSYGYTF. The DNA for the CDR3 is TGTGCCAGCAGTGATATGTCGGCAGGCTCGAGCTATGGCTACACCTTC.

This clone was counted a few times. The chain couples TRBV27 to TRBJ1-3; perhaps TRBD1 as D (5 bases). From germline, CDR1 is MNHEY and CDR2 SMNVEV (reference sequence). This CDR3 has 14 amino acids. The CDR3 region has the DNA TGTGTAATTAAGGGGCAGAACTCTGGAAACACCATATATTTT. It is translated as CVIKGQNSGNTIYF.

This clone turned up a few times. V is TRBV7-8 and J is TRBJ2-3; 8 bases are shared with TRBD2. This CDR3 spans 17 amino acids. Germline values: CDR1 SGHVS, CDR2 FQNEAQ. Losses at the gene ends were 1 base for V and 2 bases for J; bases not matched to a gene: 8. The CDR3 DNA is TGTGCCAGCAGCTTAGTAGGGCACGGGAGGGTCACAGATACGCAGTATTTT. Protein product: CASSLVGHGRVTDTQYF.

This clone has a handful of counts. This rearrangement joins TRBV5-4 to TRBJ1-1, with 12 bases identical to TRBD1. Germline-derived CDR1 and CDR2 are SGHNT and YYREEE (reference sequence). V trimming: 4 bases; J trimming: 5 bases; junction bases outside the gene matches: 6. The length of the CDR3 is 15 residues. In nucleotides, the CDR3 is TGTGCCAGCAGCCCCCGGGACAGGGGGCGTACTGAAGCTTTCTTT. It specifies CASSPRDRGRTEAFF. Full variable domain (outside the CDR3, taken from reference TRBV5-4 and TRBJ1-1): ETGVTQSPTHLIKTRGQQVTLRCSSQSGHNTVSWYQQALGQGPQFIFQYYREEENGRGNFPPRFSGLQFPNYSSELNVNALELDDSALYLCASSPRDRGRTEAFFGQGTRLTVV.

This rearrangement joins TRBV7-7 to TRBJ2-5, with TRBD2 identical over 9 bases. The germline CDR1 and CDR2 sequences are SSHAT and FNYEAQ (reference sequence). The trim removed 1 base at V and 2 bases at J, leaving 5 bases unmatched. CDR3 size: 16 residues. CDR3 sequence reads: CASSLGLAGAQETQYF. CDR3 in DNA: TGTGCCAGCAGCTTAGGTTTAGCGGGGGCTCAAGAGACCCAGTACTTC.

This clone was observed a few times. The genes are TRBV19 and TRBJ2-7; 9 nucleotides align to TRBD2. Trimming at V came to 10 bases and at J to 0 bases, leaving 10 bases not matched to a gene. The CDR3 loop spans 15 amino acids. The germline gives CDR1 LNHDA, CDR2 SQIVND (reference sequence). The chain's CDR3 is CATSRLAGSSYEQYF. CDR3 in DNA: TGTGCCACCAGTCGTCTAGCGGGGAGCTCCTACGAGCAGTACTTC.

This clone was observed a handful of times. One end of the junction does not line up with germline, which may come from a read error. The chain combines TRBV5-1 with TRBJ1-1; TRBD1 matches at 7 bases. This CDR3 has 15 amino acids. Germline CDR1 SGHRS, CDR2 YFSETQ. In nucleotides, the CDR3 is TGCGCCAGCAGCTTGGCCACAGGGGTGAATACTGAAGCTTTCTTT. It codes for CASSLATGVNTEAFF.

This chain joins TRBV7-8 and TRBJ2-1; 7 positions agree with TRBD2. Germline V gives CDR1 SGHVS, CDR2 FQNEAQ. The V gene end was trimmed by 2 bases and the J gene end by 5 bases; junction bases not matched to a gene: 6. The CDR3 runs 15 residues. In DNA, the CDR3 is TGTGCCAGCAGCTTAACAGGACTAGTAAACAATGAGCAGTTCTTC. It is translated as CASSLTGLVNNEQFF.